Sequencing of this T cell receptor beta chain was carried out in a study of T cells after yellow fever vaccination. Study as a whole: In the case of low-cell-number fractions, SMART-Seq v4 Ultra Low Input was used for preparation.

In this sample, this clonotype turned up once. Its antigen is currently unknown. The CDR3 length is 18 residues. Germline V lookup: CDR1 SGHDT, CDR2 YYEEEE. V gave up 2 bases and J gave up 1 base, with 18 bases separating them. Each CDR3 protein is one row after TCRdb ran MiXCR on the 5' RACE reads. The data contain about 260,000 distinct CDR3 sequences, over 10% of them seen just once; the ten biggest clones take up 0.4% to 0.55%. The study's findings and limits: The booster response re-showed most primary clones: approximately 95% CD4, approximately 90% CD8. Contamination of FACS-sorted repertoires by abundant clonotypes from the bulk population could occur. On re-exposure, the response was weaker but peaked faster, at day 5 versus 15.

This specimen was CD4+ T cells sorted from PBMCs, taken 45 days after the yellow fever booster vaccination. The receptor's source is a man aged 30 to 45 who received the YFV17D yellow fever vaccine. The chain couples TRBV5-6 to TRBJ2-2; perhaps TRBD2 as D (6 bases). The CDR3 DNA follows: TGTGCCAGCAGCTTTTACCGTGCGGGGCTTCAGAACACCGGGGAGCTGTTTTTT. Its protein product is CASSFYRAGLQNTGELFF. Using reference TRBV5-6 and TRBJ2-2 for the parts outside the CDR3, the full variable domain is DAGVTQSPTHLIKTRGQQVTLRCSPKSGHDTVSWYQQALGQGPQFIFQYYEEEERQRGNFPDRFSGHQFPNYSSELNVNALLLGDSALYLCASSFYRAGLQNTGELFFGEGSRLTVL.